Listed here is a single TCR beta chain. This record belongs to a study of cytomegalovirus exposure and HLA in healthy donors. There are 13 residues in the CDR3. V dropped 6 bases and J dropped 9; count of bases not matched to a gene: 8. Germline CDR1 and CDR2: MDHEN and SYDVKM. The PCR ran on 60 Vbeta and 13 Jbeta primers. Profiling relied on immunoSEQ multiplex PCR, and the TCRdb table lists in-frame clones only, not all of them. This repertoire includes about 74,000 clones. The chain uses TRBV28 and TRBJ2-1, with 7 bases aligning to TRBD2. Sequencing was carried out using PBMCs. This clonotype was obtained from a female donor in good health and CMV-seropositive. The chain's CDR3 is CASRLDLAGEQFF. CDR3 DNA: TGTGCCAGCAGGCTAGATTTAGCGGGTGAGCAGTTCTTC. The full variable domain, rest sourced from reference TRBV28 and TRBJ2-1, is DVKVTQSSRYLVKRTGEKVFLECVQDMDHENMFWYRQDPGLGLRLIYFSYDVKMKEKGDIPEGYSVSREKKERFSLILESASTNQTSMYLCASRLDLAGEQFFGPGTRLTVL.